This T cell receptor (beta chain) was found in a study of vaccination and CD4 T cells after COVID-19. Sequence data for DNA of cultured CD4+ T cells were generated by the Oncomine TCR Beta short-read assay. MiXCR, applied by TCRdb to the PCR reads, yields one record per CDR3 protein. Of more than 9,000 distinct CDR3 sequences listed, about 29% are singletons. Treatment meaning: roughly 10-day PBMC culture with coronavirus spike peptide pools or control peptides (ViraFEST assay). Peptide pool stimulation in ViraFEST expanded antigen-specific T cells, whose TCRs were then sequenced. Study-wide results and caveats: The study examined relatively few convalescent patients and included no early post-infection timepoints.

This clonotype is medium-sized by share. Its antigen is not known. Material: cultured CD4+ T cells from blood. This TCR was sampled from a human donor with COVID-19.

Here the CDR3 DNA reads TGTGCCACCAGCCAGTCCCGGGACAGGAATCAGCCCCAGCATTTT. Translated, it gives CATSQSRDRNQPQHF. V gene TRBV15 combines with J gene TRBJ1-5; 8 positions match TRBD1. The CDR3 sequence is 15 residues long. Germline V gene sequence: CDR1 LNHNV, CDR2 YYDKDF (reference sequence). Trimming took 5 bases from V and 4 from J; bases not matched to a gene: 7.